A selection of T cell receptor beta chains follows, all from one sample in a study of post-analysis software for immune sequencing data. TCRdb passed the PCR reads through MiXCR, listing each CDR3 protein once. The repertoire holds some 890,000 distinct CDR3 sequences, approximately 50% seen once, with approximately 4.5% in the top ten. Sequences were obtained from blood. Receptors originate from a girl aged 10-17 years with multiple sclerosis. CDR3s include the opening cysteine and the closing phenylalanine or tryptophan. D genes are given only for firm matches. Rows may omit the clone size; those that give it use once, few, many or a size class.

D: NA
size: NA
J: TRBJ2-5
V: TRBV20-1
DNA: TGCAGTGCTAGTCCCCTCCATCAGCAAGAGACCCAGTACTTC
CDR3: CSASPLHQQETQYF

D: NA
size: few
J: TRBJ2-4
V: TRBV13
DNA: TGTGCCAGCAGCGTGAAGCTAGGACCCAAAAACATTCAGTACTTC
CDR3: CASSVKLGPKNIQYF

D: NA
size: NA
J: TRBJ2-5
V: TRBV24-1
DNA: TGTGCCACCAGTGAGGGAATTGTGGAGACCCAGTACTTC
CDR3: CATSEGIVETQYF

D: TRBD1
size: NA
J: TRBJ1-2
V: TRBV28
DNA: TGTGCCAGCAGTTCGACAGGGGAGGATGGCTACACCTTC
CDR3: CASSSTGEDGYTF

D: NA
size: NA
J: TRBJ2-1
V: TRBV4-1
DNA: TGCGCCAGCAGCCAAGATAAGGGGGATCGGGATGAGCAGTTCTTC
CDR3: CASSQDKGDRDEQFF

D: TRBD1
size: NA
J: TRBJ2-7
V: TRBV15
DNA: TGTGCCACCAGCAGTGTACCGGGACAGGGTTCCTACGAGCAGTACTTC
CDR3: CATSSVPGQGSYEQYF

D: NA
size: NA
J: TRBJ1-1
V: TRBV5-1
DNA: TGCGCCAGCAACTTGGCTATCCAATTGAACACTGAAGCTTTCTTT
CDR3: CASNLAIQLNTEAFF

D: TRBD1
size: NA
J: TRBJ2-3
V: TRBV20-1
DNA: TGCAGTGCTTCTCTGGAAAGGGGGCATACAGATACGCAGTATTTT
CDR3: CSASLERGHTDTQYF

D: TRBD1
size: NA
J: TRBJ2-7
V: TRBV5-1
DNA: TGCGCCAGCAGCTTACAACGTATCCGGGACAGATCCTACGAGCAGTACTTC
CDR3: CASSLQRIRDRSYEQYF

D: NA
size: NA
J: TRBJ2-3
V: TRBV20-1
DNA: TGCAGTGCTAGACCCGGATTAGATACGCAGTATTTT
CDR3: CSARPGLDTQYF

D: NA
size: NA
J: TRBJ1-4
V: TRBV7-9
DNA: TGTGCCAGCAGCTTAGACGGGATGGGTGAAAAACTGTTTTTT
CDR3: CASSLDGMGEKLFF